These T cell receptor beta chains were read from a single sample in a study of T-cell memory formation after mild COVID-19. TCRdb reanalysed the 5' RACE reads using MiXCR and keeps one entry per CDR3 protein. Among roughly 350,000 distinct CDR3 sequences listed, approximately 13% were seen once. The sequencing input was PBMCs or a T cell subset sorted from them (not recorded which). These TCRs come from a man younger than 35 who had mild COVID-19 (a few samples of this study predate the infection). Cell type and time point are not known. Each CDR3 is given with its conserved first and last residue. The D gene is left open where the match is weak. The size entry is marked missing in some rows and otherwise reads once, few, many or a size class.

D,size,length,J,V,DNA,CDR3
-,few,15,TRBJ2-7,TRBV4-2,TGTGCCAGCAGCCAAAGTTTGGGGAGCACCTACGAGCAGTACTTC,CASSQSLGSTYEQYF
-,many,14,TRBJ1-4,TRBV4-2,TGTGCCAGCAGCCAGGACAGACGAAATGAAAAACTGTTTTTT,CASSQDRRNEKLFF
TRBD2,few,16,TRBJ2-1,TRBV7-2,TGTGCCAGCAGCTTAGAGGGACTAGCGGGGGCTAATGAGCAGTTCTTC,CASSLEGLAGANEQFF
TRBD1,-,13,TRBJ2-1,TRBV5-1,TGCGCCAGCAGCGACCCGACAGGGACGGGTCACTTCTTC,CASSDPTGTGHFF
-,few,14,TRBJ1-1,TRBV4-3,TGCGCCAGCAGCCAAGATATTTCCAGGACAAAAGCTTTCTTT,CASSQDISRTKAFF
-,-,12,TRBJ2-2,TRBV6-5,TGTGCCAGCGGACACCAAACCGGGGAGCTGTTTTTT,CASGHQTGELFF
-,many,15,TRBJ1-4,TRBV6-6,TGTGCCAGCAGTTATGGGGCGCAGGCTCATGAAAAACTGTTTTTT,CASSYGAQAHEKLFF
-,few,16,TRBJ1-3,TRBV7-6,TGTGCCAGCAGCTTAGCGCCAGGATCCTCTGGAAACACCATATATTTT,CASSLAPGSSGNTIYF
TRBD1,few,14,TRBJ2-7,TRBV7-6,TGTGCCAGCAGCTTTTCATCAGGGGGCTACGAGCAGTACTTC,CASSFSSGGYEQYF
TRBD2,-,15,TRBJ2-1,TRBV7-9,TGTGCCAGCAGCCACGGGGGGGGTTCCTACAATGAGCAGTTCTTC,CASSHGGGSYNEQFF
TRBD1,-,15,TRBJ2-5,TRBV6-4,TGTGCCAGCAGTGAAGGACAGGGTGAAGGGGAGACCCAGTACTTC,CASSEGQGEGETQYF
TRBD2,few,13,TRBJ2-1,TRBV7-8,TGTGCCAGCAGCTTCGGGACTAGCGGTGAGCAGTTCTTC,CASSFGTSGEQFF
-,many,14,TRBJ2-3,TRBV7-9,TGTGCCAGCAGTGGCCTACAGGGTACAGATACGCAGTATTTT,CASSGLQGTDTQYF
-,few,11,TRBJ1-1,TRBV6-1,TGTGCCAGCAGTGAAGCATCTGTGGCTTTCTTT,CASSEASVAFF
TRBD1,few,14,TRBJ2-2,TRBV5-1,TGCGCCAGCTCCGGGACAGGGAGGACCGGGGAGCTGTTTTTT,CASSGTGRTGELFF
-,-,15,TRBJ1-1,TRBV7-8,TGTGCCAGCAGCTTAGGACGTACCTTTAACACTGAAGCTTTCTTT,CASSLGRTFNTEAFF
-,many,13,TRBJ2-7,TRBV12-3/TRBV12-4,TGTGCCAGCAGTTTAACGGCAGACTACGAGCAGTACTTC,CASSLTADYEQYF
-,-,14,TRBJ1-4,TRBV4-3,TGCGCCAGCAGCCAAGGTCCCATGAGTGAAAAACTGTTTTTT,CASSQGPMSEKLFF